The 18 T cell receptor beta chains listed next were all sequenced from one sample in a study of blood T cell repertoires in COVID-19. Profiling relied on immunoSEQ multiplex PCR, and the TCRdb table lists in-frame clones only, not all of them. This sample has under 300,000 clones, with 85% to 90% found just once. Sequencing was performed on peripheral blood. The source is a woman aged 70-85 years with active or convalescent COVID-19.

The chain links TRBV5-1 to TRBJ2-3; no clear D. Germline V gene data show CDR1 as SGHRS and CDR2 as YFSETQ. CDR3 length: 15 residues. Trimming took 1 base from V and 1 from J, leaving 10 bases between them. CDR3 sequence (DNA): TGCGCCAGCAGCTTGAACAGACCCGGCACAGATACGCAGTATTTT. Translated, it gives CASSLNRPGTDTQYF.

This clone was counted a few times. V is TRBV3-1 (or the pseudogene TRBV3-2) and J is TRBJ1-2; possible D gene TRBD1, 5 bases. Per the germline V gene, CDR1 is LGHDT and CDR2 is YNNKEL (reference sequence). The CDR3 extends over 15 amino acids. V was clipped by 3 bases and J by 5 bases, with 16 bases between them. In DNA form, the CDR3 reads TGTGCCAGCAGCCATACAGTTCTAGGGGATTATGGCTACACCTTC. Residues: CASSHTVLGDYGYTF.

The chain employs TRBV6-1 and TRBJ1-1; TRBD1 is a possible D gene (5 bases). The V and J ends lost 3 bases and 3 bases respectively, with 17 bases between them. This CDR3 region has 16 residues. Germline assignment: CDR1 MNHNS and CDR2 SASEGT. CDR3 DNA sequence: TGTGCCAGCAGTGATGGGGGGGGTTTGTCTCACACTGAAGCTTTCTTT. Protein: CASSDGGGLSHTEAFF.

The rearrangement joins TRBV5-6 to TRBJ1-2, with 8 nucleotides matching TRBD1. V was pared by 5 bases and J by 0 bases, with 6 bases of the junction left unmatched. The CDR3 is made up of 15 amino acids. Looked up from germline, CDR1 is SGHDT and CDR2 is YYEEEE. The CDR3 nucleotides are TGTGCCAGCAGTTGGACAGGGTCCACTAACTATGGCTACACCTTC. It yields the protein CASSWTGSTNYGYTF.

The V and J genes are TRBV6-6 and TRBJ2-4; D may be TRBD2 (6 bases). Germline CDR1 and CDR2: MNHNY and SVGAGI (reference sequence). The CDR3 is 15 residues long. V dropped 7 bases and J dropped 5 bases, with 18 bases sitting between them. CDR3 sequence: CASTPSWRAENIQYF. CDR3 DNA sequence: TGTGCCAGCACACCCAGTTGGAGGGCGGAAAACATTCAGTACTTC.

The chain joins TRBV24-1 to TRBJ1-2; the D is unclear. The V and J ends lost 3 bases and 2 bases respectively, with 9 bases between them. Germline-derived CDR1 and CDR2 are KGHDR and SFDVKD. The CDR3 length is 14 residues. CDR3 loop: CATSDQKINYGYTF. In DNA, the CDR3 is TGTGCCACCAGTGATCAGAAAATCAACTATGGCTACACCTTC.

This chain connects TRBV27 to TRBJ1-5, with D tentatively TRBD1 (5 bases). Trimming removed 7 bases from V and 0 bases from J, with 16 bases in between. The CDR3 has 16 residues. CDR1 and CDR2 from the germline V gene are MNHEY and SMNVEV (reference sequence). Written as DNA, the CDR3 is TGTGCCAGCACCTTACCACGACAGTTTAGCAATCAGCCCCAGCATTTT. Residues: CASTLPRQFSNQPQHF.

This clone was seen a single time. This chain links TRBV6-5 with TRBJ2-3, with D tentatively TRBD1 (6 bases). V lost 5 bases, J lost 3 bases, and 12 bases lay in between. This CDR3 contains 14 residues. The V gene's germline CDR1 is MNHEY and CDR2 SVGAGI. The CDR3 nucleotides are TGTGCCAGCAGTCTCAGGGGTGGAACAGATACGCAGTATTTT. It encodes CASSLRGGTDTQYF.

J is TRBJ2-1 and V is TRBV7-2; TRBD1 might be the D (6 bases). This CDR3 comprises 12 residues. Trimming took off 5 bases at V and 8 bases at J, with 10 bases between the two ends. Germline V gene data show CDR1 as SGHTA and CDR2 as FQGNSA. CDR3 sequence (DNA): TGTGCCAGCAGCAAAACAGGGTATGAGCAGTTCTTC. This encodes CASSKTGYEQFF.

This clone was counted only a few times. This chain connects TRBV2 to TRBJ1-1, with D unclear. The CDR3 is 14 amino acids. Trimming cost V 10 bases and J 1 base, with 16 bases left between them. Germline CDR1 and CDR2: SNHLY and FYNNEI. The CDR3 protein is CATTTMAGNTEAFF. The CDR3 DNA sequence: TGTGCCACCACAACTATGGCGGGGAACACTGAAGCTTTCTTT.

The CDR3 region has the DNA TGTGCCAGCAGCTTGGGACAGAACAATGAGCAGTTCTTC. Translation: CASSLGQNNEQFF. J is TRBJ2-1 and V is TRBV7-2; 7 nucleotides agree with TRBD1. The V segment lost 3 bases and the J segment 5 bases; nucleotides outside the gene matches: 1. Germline assignment: CDR1 SGHTA and CDR2 FQGNSA. The CDR3 is 13 amino acids.

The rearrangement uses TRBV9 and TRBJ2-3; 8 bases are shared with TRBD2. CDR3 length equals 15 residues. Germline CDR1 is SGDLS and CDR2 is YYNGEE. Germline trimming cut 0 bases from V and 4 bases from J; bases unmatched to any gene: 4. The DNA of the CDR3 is TGTGCCAGCAGCGTAGAAGCGGGGGCTCCAGATACGCAGTATTTT. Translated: CASSVEAGAPDTQYF.

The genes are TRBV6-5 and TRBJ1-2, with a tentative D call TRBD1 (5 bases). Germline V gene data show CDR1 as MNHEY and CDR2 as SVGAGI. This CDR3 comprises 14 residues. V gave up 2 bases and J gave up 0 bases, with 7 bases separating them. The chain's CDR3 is CASSYGGTNYGYTF. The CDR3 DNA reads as TGTGCCAGCAGTTACGGGGGGACTAACTATGGCTACACCTTC.

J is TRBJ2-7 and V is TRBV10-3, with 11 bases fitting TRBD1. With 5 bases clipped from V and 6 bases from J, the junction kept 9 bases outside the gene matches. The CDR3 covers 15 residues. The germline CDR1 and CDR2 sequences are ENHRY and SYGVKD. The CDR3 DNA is TGTGCCATCAGTATAAAGGACAGGGGGCTTGGCGAGCAGTACTTC. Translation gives CAISIKDRGLGEQYF.

The CDR3 protein is CASSLTGTWRTDTQYF. The DNA for the CDR3 is TGTGCCAGCAGTTTAACAGGGACATGGAGGACAGATACGCAGTATTTT. The rearrangement uses TRBV27 and TRBJ2-3; perhaps TRBD1 as D (6 bases). Germline CDR1 MNHEY, CDR2 SMNVEV (reference sequence). The CDR3 totals 16 residues. Trimming stripped 2 bases from V and 3 bases from J, with 15 bases between.

The CDR3 region has the DNA TGCAGCGTTGAAGACAGAAAGAATGGCTACACCTTC. It encodes CSVEDRKNGYTF. The V and J genes are TRBV29-1 and TRBJ1-2; D unclear. With 0 bases removed from V and 6 bases from J, the gap between germline ends came to 8 bases. The germline V gene encodes CDR1 SQVTM and CDR2 ANQGSEA. The CDR3 sequence is 12 residues long. The full variable domain, with the rest looked up from reference TRBV29-1 and TRBJ1-2, is SAVISQKPSRDICQRGTSLTIQCQVDSQVTMMFWYRQQPGQSLTLIATANQGSEATYESGFVIDKFPISRPNLTFSTLTVSNMSPEDSSIYLCSVEDRKNGYTFGSGTRLTVV.

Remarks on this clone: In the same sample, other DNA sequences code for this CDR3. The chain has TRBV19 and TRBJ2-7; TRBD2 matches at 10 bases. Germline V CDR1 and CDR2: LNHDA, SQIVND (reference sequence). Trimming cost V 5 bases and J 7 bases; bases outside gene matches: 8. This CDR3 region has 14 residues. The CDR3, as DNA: TGTGCCAGTAGTTGGAGCGGGGGGGATTTAGAGCAGTACTTC. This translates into CASSWSGGDLEQYF.

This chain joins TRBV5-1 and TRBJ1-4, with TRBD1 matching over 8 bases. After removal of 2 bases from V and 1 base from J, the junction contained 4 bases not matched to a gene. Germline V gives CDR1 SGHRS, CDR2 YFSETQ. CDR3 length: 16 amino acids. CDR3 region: CASSLRQGKTNEKLFF. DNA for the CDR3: TGCGCCAGCAGCTTAAGACAGGGGAAAACTAATGAAAAACTGTTTTTT.